This T cell receptor (beta chain) was sequenced for a study of blood T cell repertoires in COVID-19. Study details: The United States, Italy and Spain provided the acute and convalescent COVID-19 samples. T cells, B-cell-depleted T cells, or PBMCs provided the cDNA or gDNA that served as material.

This clone is a singleton in its sample. Per the study methods: Scientists estimated how many nucleated cells there were by amplifying reference gene primers. Clones were sequenced by immunoSEQ multiplex PCR, and TCRdb holds only the in-frame ones, with some missing. Clonal size and the V and J genes are those of that table, whereas D and trimming came from the DNA. The sample consists of fewer than 250,000 clones, around 84% of them appearing once. Germline lookup yields CDR1 SGHRS and CDR2 YFSETQ. The CDR3 runs 14 residues. V shed 3 bases and J 10 bases; nucleotides not matched to a gene: 6. The rearrangement uses TRBV5-1 and TRBJ2-1; the match to TRBD1 covers 11 bases. The sequencing input was peripheral blood. The receptor comes from a man between 50 and 59 years old with acute or convalescent COVID-19. CDR3 region: CASSWGTGGPEQFF. CDR3 coding DNA: TGCGCCAGCAGCTGGGGGACAGGGGGGCCGGAGCAGTTCTTC.